This T cell receptor (beta chain) came from a study of a mutant IDH1 vaccine in newly diagnosed glioma. Turning to the study itself: Either 4-6 weeks after radiotherapy alone or alongside temozolomide, vaccination was begun. Points from the study as a whole: Pseudoprogression looked unconnected to shifts in top peripheral T cell clonotypes.

Note on this clone: What it recognizes is unknown.

The repertoire was sequenced with immunoSEQ multiplex PCR; TCRdb's copy has only in-frame clones and lacks some. Seen here are about 58,000 clones, about 88% observed once, and the top ten hold nearly 7.5%. Germline V gene data show CDR1 as SGDLS and CDR2 as YYNGEE. The CDR3 contains 17 residues. Trimming took 0 bases from V and 0 from J, leaving 10 bases between them. The sample's time point: week 5, during vaccination. Alongside topical imiquimod, each dose of vaccine comprised 300 ug of mutant IDH1 20-mer peptide. In every donor, the tumor was a new WHO grade 3 or 4 IDH1-mutant, ATRX-lost astrocytoma.

The receptor was isolated from a woman between 45 and 60 years old with glioma. The material was PBMCs, obtained from a glioma patient whose treatment included an IDH1 peptide vaccine. V usage is TRBV9 and J usage is TRBJ1-6; D remains unclear. The CDR3 DNA follows: TGTGCCAGCAGCGTAGCCGGGGAGGCCTCCTATAATTCACCCCTCCACTTT. Translation gives CASSVAGEASYNSPLHF.